This TCR beta chain appears in the sequencing data of a study of response to subunit inactivated influenza vaccine. The CDR3 consists of 13 residues. The trim removed 4 bases at V and 3 bases at J, leaving 3 bases unmatched. Looked up from germline, CDR1 is SQVTM and CDR2 is ANQGSEA. This clonotype was counted a few times. The antigen remains unidentified. General study findings and limits: Each seasonal influenza vaccination recruits few new T cells, the authors suggested.

TCRdb re-derived calls from the RT-PCR reads in MiXCR, one entry per CDR3 protein. In the table there are some 190,000 distinct CDR3 sequences, 13% to 15% of which are singletons. The clonotype originates from a man aged 50 to 60 who received an inactivated influenza vaccine. J is TRBJ2-7 and V is TRBV29-1, with 10 bases aligning to TRBD1. The material sequenced was CD8+ T cells sorted from PBMCs, taken roughly 5 days after vaccination. Written as DNA, the CDR3 is TGCAGCGTTGGAGACAGGGGGCTCTACGAGCAGTACTTC. Protein: CSVGDRGLYEQYF.